The T cell receptor (beta chain) described here comes from a study of T cell changes during pregnancy in multiple sclerosis. Trimming left V 0 bases short and J 0 bases short, with 14 bases between. The CDR3 sequence is 17 residues long. Looked up from germline, CDR1 is SGHRS and CDR2 is YFSETQ. Measured with immunoSEQ multiplex PCR; TCRdb has only the in-frame clones, and not every one. Here the sample spans tens of thousands of clones, 88% being singletons. The sample was peripheral blood, taken before pregnancy. The chain carries TRBV5-1 and TRBJ2-3, with D perhaps TRBD2 (5 bases). This receptor was obtained from a female donor with multiple sclerosis, enrolled in a pregnancy study. CDR3 amino acids: CASSLGILAPSTDTQYF. As DNA, the CDR3 is TGCGCCAGCAGCTTGGGGATATTAGCGCCTAGCACAGATACGCAGTATTTT.